Sequencing of this TCR beta chain was carried out in a study of cytomegalovirus exposure and HLA in healthy donors. Trimming shortened V by 4 bases and J by 0 bases, and 19 bases separated the two germline ends. CDR1 and CDR2 from the germline V gene are WSHSY and SAAADI. CDR3 length: 18 amino acids. The PCR employed 60 Vbeta primers together with 13 Jbeta primers. Here immunoSEQ multiplex PCR was the method, and the copy in TCRdb shows in-frame clones only, minus some. Its table records about 190,000 clones. Sequenced material: PBMCs. The origin of this receptor is a woman younger than 45 in good health and CMV-seropositive. The chain employs TRBV10-2 and TRBJ2-1; D is unresolved. The chain's CDR3 is CASSGPLFSRSSYNEQFF. In DNA form, the CDR3 reads TGCGCCAGCAGTGGCCCCCTATTCTCGCGAAGCTCCTACAATGAGCAGTTCTTC.